This T cell receptor (beta chain) was identified during a study of beta chain features in type 1 diabetes. Overall study findings and caveats: Among all four CD4+ subsets, Type 1 diabetes patients had TCRB CDR3s that were moderately but significantly shorter.

Isolated RNA was reverse transcribed in full, so expressed TCRB transcripts were sequenced. The table came from immunoSEQ multiplex PCR; TCRdb's copy has only in-frame clones and leaves some out. The sample contains 300,000 to 450,000 clones, around an eighth of which appear only once. The ends were cut back, 3 bases at V and 8 bases at J, with 19 bases in the middle. The CDR3 contains 15 residues. Germline assignment: CDR1 SGHVS and CDR2 FQNEAQ. This clone was detected only a few times. Its specificity is not known. V is TRBV7-8 and J is TRBJ1-2; no reliable D call. The receptor comes from a young man in good health. The sequencing input was naive CD4+ T cells from blood. The CDR3 reads CASSFGRMVAGGYTF. The CDR3, as DNA: TGTGCCAGCAGCTTCGGACGGATGGTAGCGGGAGGCTACACCTTC.